What follows are 29 T cell receptor beta chains derived from one specimen sequenced in a study of blood T cells in healthy people across ages. For the second PCR, which ran for about 6 to 11 cycles, a sample-barcoded 5' primer and a J-beta primer mix were used. MiXCR, run by TCRdb on the 5' RACE reads, gives a single entry per CDR3 protein. The sample lists a few hundred thousand distinct CDR3 sequences; about 55% were seen once. Sample: blood. The receptors stem from a man aged 60 to 75 in good health.

The CDR3 region is CASSHDIYEQYF. CDR3 coding DNA: TGTGCCAGCAGCCATGACATCTACGAGCAGTACTTC. The V and J genes are TRBV6-1 and TRBJ2-7; D is unresolved. V was shortened by 6 bases and J by 3 bases, with 9 bases between the two germline ends. This CDR3 contains 12 residues. In germline, CDR1 is MNHNS, CDR2 SASEGT.

V is TRBV6-1 and J is TRBJ2-1; D possibly matches TRBD1 or TRBD2 (5 bases each). V was trimmed by 2 bases and J by 4 bases, leaving 15 bases between them. The CDR3 sequence is 16 residues long. CDR1 is MNHNS, CDR2 SASEGT, per germline. The CDR3 coding sequence is TGTGCCAGCAGTGAATTATACCAGGGACCGTACAATGAGCAGTTCTTC. Its translation: CASSELYQGPYNEQFF.

The chain carries TRBV27 and TRBJ1-5, with D perhaps matching TRBD1 (5 bases). The CDR3 runs 16 residues. Germline V CDR1 and CDR2: MNHEY, SMNVEV (reference sequence). The V end was cut by 0 bases, the J end by 0 bases, with 9 bases between. The CDR3 is CASSLSGRASNQPQHF. The CDR3 nucleotides are TGTGCCAGCAGTTTATCGGGCAGGGCTAGCAATCAGCCCCAGCATTTT.

The chain joins TRBV20-1 to TRBJ2-1, with 14 bases identical to TRBD2. The junction had 9 bases not matched to a gene; V was cut back by 7 bases and J by 7 bases. The CDR3 covers 15 residues. The germline V gene encodes CDR1 DFQATT and CDR2 SNEGSKA (reference sequence). CDR3: CSGGTSGSKRNEQFF. CDR3 sequence (DNA): TGCAGTGGAGGGACTAGCGGGAGTAAGAGGAATGAGCAGTTCTTC.

The chain couples TRBV4-3 to TRBJ2-4; 13 bases align to TRBD2. The DNA end is more similar to TRBJ2-7, so the J call may be wrong. Germline values: CDR1 LGHNA, CDR2 YSLEER. This CDR3 region has 17 residues. The CDR3 reads CASSPVTFTSGRAEQYF. DNA of the CDR3: TGCGCCAGCAGCCCCGTTACTTTCACTAGCGGGAGGGCCGAGCAGTACTTC.

This clonotype has just a few counts. One end of the junction varies from germline; a read error may be responsible. The rearrangement uses TRBV7-7 and TRBJ2-5, with a possible D match to TRBD1 (5 bases). Germline-derived CDR1 and CDR2 are SSHAT and FNYEAQ (reference sequence). This CDR3 is 13 amino acids long. The CDR3 spells CASSRTNAETQYF. The DNA of the CDR3 is TGTGCTAGCAGCAGGACAAACGCAGAGACCCAGTACTTC.

This chain uses TRBV18 with TRBJ1-5; 7 nucleotides align to TRBD1. Germline CDR1 and CDR2: KGHSH and LQKENI. V dropped 3 bases and J dropped 2; count of bases not matched to a gene: 4. The CDR3 is 15 residues long. The CDR3 here is CASSPSQGGNQPQHF. The DNA for the CDR3 is TGTGCCAGCTCACCGTCCCAGGGGGGCAATCAGCCCCAGCATTTT.

The rearrangement uses TRBV11-1 and TRBJ2-7; maybe TRBD1 (6 bases). This CDR3 has 17 amino acids. Per germline, CDR1 SGHAT and CDR2 FQDESV (reference sequence). Trimming took 1 base from V and 4 from J, leaving 20 bases between them. CDR3 region: CASSLGTLRGIGYEQYF. Here the CDR3 DNA reads TGTGCCAGCAGCTTAGGTACCCTCAGGGGTATTGGATACGAGCAGTACTTC. The whole variable domain, remainder taken from reference TRBV11-1 and TRBJ2-7, is EAEVAQSPRYKITEKSQAVAFWCDPISGHATLYWYRQILGQGPELLVQFQDESVVDDSQLPKDRFSAERLKGVDSTLKIQPAELGDSAMYLCASSLGTLRGIGYEQYFGPGTRLTVT.

The genes are TRBV18 and TRBJ2-3, with 9 nucleotides matching TRBD2. Germline CDR1 and CDR2: KGHSH and LQKENI. The CDR3 sequence is 16 residues long. Trimming removed 3 bases from V and 3 bases from J; junction bases left unmatched: 7. In nucleotides, the CDR3 is TGTGCCAGCTCACCGGTCCCAGCGGGAGGTACAGATACGCAGTATTTT. Translating gives CASSPVPAGGTDTQYF.

This chain joins TRBV11-2 and TRBJ1-2; tentatively, D is TRBD1 (5 bases). From germline, CDR1 is SGHAT and CDR2 FQNNGV. The ends were cut back, 0 bases at V and 4 bases at J, with 9 bases in the middle. The CDR3 is 14 amino acids. The CDR3 sequence: CASSLDGAGYGYTF. CDR3 nucleotide sequence: TGTGCCAGCAGCTTAGACGGGGCTGGCTATGGCTACACCTTC.

The count of this clonotype is one. The J gene is TRBJ1-1, the V gene TRBV6-5; unclear D gene. Germline V gene data show CDR1 as MNHEY and CDR2 as SVGAGI. The V and J ends lost 0 bases and 4 bases respectively, with 6 bases between them. This CDR3 has 13 amino acids. In DNA form, the CDR3 reads TGTGCCAGCAGTTACTCGGGAGGCACTGAAGCTTTCTTT. It translates to CASSYSGGTEAFF.

The CDR3 bases are TGTGCCTGGAGTGATGATGGACTAGTAAAACACGAGCAGTACTTC. It encodes CAWSDDGLVKHEQYF. The chain carries TRBV30 and TRBJ2-7; the match to TRBD2 covers 7 bases. CDR1 is GTSNPN, CDR2 SVGIG, per germline (reference sequence). V dropped 1 base and J dropped 5; count of bases not matched to a gene: 11. CDR3 length equals 15 residues.

A few counts support this clonotype. The chain links TRBV29-1 to TRBJ1-2, with 8 bases aligning to TRBD1. This CDR3 contains 12 residues. Germline lookup yields CDR1 SQVTM and CDR2 ANQGSEA. V was pared by 4 bases and J by 6 bases, with 4 bases of the junction left unmatched. The CDR3 coding sequence is TGCAGCGTTGGGCCAGGGGGCAATGGCTACACCTTC. Translated: CSVGPGGNGYTF.

This chain joins TRBV5-1 and TRBJ2-1; maybe TRBD1 (6 bases). Trimming pared 1 base from V and 7 bases from J, leaving 18 bases between. The germline V gene encodes CDR1 SGHRS and CDR2 YFSETQ. The CDR3 loop spans 16 amino acids. The CDR3 loop is CASSLSWGRGFNEQFF. In DNA form, the CDR3 reads TGCGCCAGCAGCTTGAGTTGGGGGCGAGGATTTAATGAGCAGTTCTTC.

This clonotype occurred a few times. V gene TRBV25-1 combines with J gene TRBJ2-6, with D perhaps TRBD1 (5 bases). CDR3 length: 17 residues. V was cut by 6 bases and J by 0 bases, with 15 bases left in between. Germline V gives CDR1 MGHDK, CDR2 SYGVNS. Here the CDR3 reads CASRPTEPSSGANVLTF. The CDR3 bases are TGTGCCAGCAGACCGACAGAGCCTAGCTCTGGGGCCAACGTCCTGACTTTC.

This chain joins TRBV6-1 and TRBJ1-6, with no clear D. Per germline, CDR1 MNHNS and CDR2 SASEGT. V lost 9 bases to trimming and J lost 2 bases, with 8 bases between them. The CDR3 covers 13 residues. The CDR3 loop reads CASSGAYNSPLHF. Here the CDR3 DNA reads TGTGCCAGTTCCGGGGCCTATAATTCACCCCTCCACTTT.

This chain joins TRBV30 and TRBJ1-2; D gene unclear. Trimming removed 1 base at V and 4 bases at J, with 19 bases between. CDR3 length: 16 amino acids. Germline lookup yields CDR1 GTSNPN and CDR2 SVGIG (reference sequence). The CDR3 nucleotides are TGTGCCTGGAGTGCCCCGGGTCGGCGAACAACCTATGGCTACACCTTC. It is translated as CAWSAPGRRTTYGYTF.

This clonotype was picked up a small number of times. The chain carries TRBV5-1 and TRBJ2-3, with TRBD2 identical over 9 bases. Per germline, CDR1 SGHRS and CDR2 YFSETQ. CDR3 size: 15 residues. Germline trimming cut 4 bases from V and 4 bases from J; bases unmatched to any gene: 7. DNA for the CDR3: TGCGCCAGCAGCATTAGCGGGAGCTCGCCAGATACGCAGTATTTT. Translating gives CASSISGSSPDTQYF.

The chain employs TRBV3-1 and TRBJ1-2; 7 bases fit TRBD1. The CDR3 spans 15 residues. J gave up 4 bases and V 2 bases, and 7 bases lay outside the gene matches. Germline V gives CDR1 LGHDT, CDR2 YNNKEL (reference sequence). Written as DNA, the CDR3 is TGTGCCAGCAGCCAACCCAGGACAGGAGGCTATGGCTACACCTTC. It specifies CASSQPRTGGYGYTF.

The chain is built from TRBV9 and TRBJ1-2; D might be TRBD1 (6 bases). Between the trimmed V and J ends, which lost 1 base and 8 bases, there was a span of 15 bases. Per germline, CDR1 SGDLS and CDR2 YYNGEE. The CDR3 consists of 14 residues. CDR3 in DNA: TGTGCCAGCAGCGTAACAACAGGGCTCGAGGGCTACACCTTC. Its protein is CASSVTTGLEGYTF.

This chain links TRBV28 with TRBJ1-1; possible D gene TRBD1, 5 bases. Germline V gene sequence: CDR1 MDHEN, CDR2 SYDVKM. The CDR3 spans 15 residues. V dropped 6 bases and J dropped 4 bases, with 18 bases sitting between them. The CDR3 reads CASRLRSPGRTEAFF. CDR3 DNA: TGTGCCAGCAGACTAAGATCACCGGGGCGCACTGAAGCTTTCTTT.

The chain carries TRBV28 and TRBJ2-7, with D possibly matching TRBD1 (7 bases). The CDR3 length is 15 residues. The V end was cut by 7 bases, the J end by 4 bases, with 20 bases between. Germline V gene lookup returns CDR1 MDHEN and CDR2 SYDVKM. The CDR3 sequence: CASIGGGQGEYEQYF. Written as DNA, the CDR3 is TGTGCCAGCATCGGTGGAGGGCAGGGGGAGTACGAGCAGTACTTC.

The J gene is TRBJ1-2, the V gene TRBV29-1; D ambiguous. Trimming stripped 2 bases from V and 5 bases from J, with 18 bases between. CDR1 is SQVTM, CDR2 ANQGSEA, per germline. This CDR3 is built from 15 residues. The CDR3 region has the DNA TGCAGCGTTGAACATGCGGGTTGGGAATCGTATGGCTACACCTTC. This encodes CSVEHAGWESYGYTF.

This clonotype was seen more than once but under ten times. The CDR3 is CASSPGQGGGSPLHF. The CDR3 coding sequence is TGTGCCAGCAGCCCGGGACAGGGCGGGGGGTCACCCCTCCACTTT. The chain uses TRBV12-3 or TRBV12-4 and TRBJ1-6; 9 positions agree with TRBD1. J lost 10 bases, V lost 6 bases, and 10 bases had no gene match. This CDR3 spans 15 amino acids.

The rearrangement links TRBV27 to TRBJ2-1; 7 bases agree with TRBD1. This CDR3 has 15 residues. The germline V gene encodes CDR1 MNHEY and CDR2 SMNVEV (reference sequence). With V trimmed by 6 bases and J by 8 bases, 13 bases remained unmatched. As DNA, the CDR3 is TGTGCCAGCAGCATCGAGACAGGGACATACGATGAGCAGTTCTTC. Translated: CASSIETGTYDEQFF.

The V and J genes are TRBV6-2 or TRBV6-3 and TRBJ2-7; D not resolved. Germline CDR1 MNHEY, CDR2 SVGEGT. CDR3 length equals 13 residues. Trimming shortened V by 2 bases and J by 6 bases, and 11 bases separated the two germline ends. Here the CDR3 DNA reads TGTGCCAGCAGTTACGGTCGTGGCCGCGAGCAGTACTTC. Protein sequence: CASSYGRGREQYF.

In the case of this clonotype: An end of the junction differs from the germline gene, which may be a read error. The chain uses TRBV4-3 and TRBJ2-5; no firm D call. The last part of the DNA fits TRBJ2-7 better; the J call may be wrong. The CDR3 is made up of 13 amino acids. Per the germline V gene, CDR1 is LGHNA and CDR2 is YSLEER. For the CDR3, the DNA is TGCGCTAGCAGCCACGGGTTTGCCCACGAGCAGTACTTC. As protein: CASSHGFAHEQYF.

The chain combines TRBV27 with TRBJ2-1; TRBD2 is a possible D gene (5 bases). Germline CDR1 MNHEY, CDR2 SMNVEV (reference sequence). Trimming left V 7 bases short and J 5 bases short, with 15 bases between. The length of the CDR3 is 14 residues. The CDR3 is CASTPGRRNNEQFF. CDR3 bases: TGTGCCAGCACCCCCGGCCGGAGGAACAATGAGCAGTTCTTC.

A single count supports this clonotype. The chain combines TRBV7-9 with TRBJ2-5; the D gene is possibly TRBD1 (6 bases). This CDR3 contains 16 residues. V was trimmed by 8 bases and J by 2 bases, leaving 21 bases between them. CDR1 and CDR2 from the germline V gene are SEHNR and FQNEAQ (reference sequence). CDR3 protein: CASGRRTGTRQETQYF. DNA for the CDR3: TGTGCCAGCGGCCGACGGACCGGGACAAGACAAGAGACCCAGTACTTC.